The sequence of this TCR beta chain was determined in a study of blood T cell repertoires in COVID-19. Measured with immunoSEQ multiplex PCR; TCRdb has only the in-frame clones, and not every one. In the table there are a few hundred thousand clones, around 90% of which are singletons. V was trimmed by 6 bases and J by 6 bases, leaving 17 bases between them. Looked up from germline, CDR1 is SNHLY and CDR2 is FYNNEI. There are 14 residues in the CDR3. Sequences were obtained from peripheral blood. This sequence originates from a woman aged 30 to 39 with COVID-19, enrolled during active disease. The chain couples TRBV2 to TRBJ1-2; tentative D call: TRBD1 (6 bases). This CDR3 is CASSTRQVFDGYTF. Here the CDR3 DNA reads TGTGCCAGCAGCACCCGACAGGTTTTCGATGGCTACACCTTC.